One sample yielded the 13 T cell receptor beta chains listed below, sequenced in a study of cytomegalovirus exposure and HLA in healthy donors. The PCR contained 60 Vbeta and 13 Jbeta primers. The repertoire was sequenced with immunoSEQ multiplex PCR; TCRdb's copy has only in-frame clones and lacks some. The sample contains under 200,000 clones, roughly 80% of which appear only once. Specimen: PBMCs. Receptors were obtained from a man between 50 and 59 years old in good health and CMV-seropositive.

This clone occurred a few times. The junction differs from germline at one of its ends, possibly a read error. V and J are TRBV4-2 and TRBJ2-7; 11 positions match TRBD1. There are 13 residues in the CDR3. Germline V CDR1 and CDR2: LGHNA, YNFKEQ. The DNA for the CDR3 is TGTGCCAGCAGCCTAGGGACAGGGGGAGTTGTGGCCTTC. Its protein product is CASSLGTGGVVAF.

The chain combines TRBV11-2 with TRBJ2-7; 12 nucleotides agree with TRBD1. Trimming cost V 5 bases and J 7 bases; bases outside gene matches: 15. The CDR3 covers 17 residues. Germline V gives CDR1 SGHAT, CDR2 FQNNGV. The CDR3 sequence: CASSLILGGQGASEQYF. The CDR3 DNA reads TGTGCCAGCAGCCTCATCCTCGGGGGACAGGGGGCGAGTGAGCAGTACTTC.

This chain uses TRBV7-7 with TRBJ2-2; 7 bases fit TRBD1. Per the germline V gene, CDR1 is SSHAT and CDR2 is FNYEAQ (reference sequence). V gave up 2 bases and J gave up 8 bases; unmatched junction bases: 14. This CDR3 contains 17 residues. The CDR3 is CASSLSTRGQIGGELFF. The DNA of the CDR3 is TGTGCCAGCAGCTTATCGACAAGGGGGCAAATAGGTGGGGAGCTGTTTTTT.

This clone is a singleton in its sample. This rearrangement joins TRBV30 to TRBJ2-2, with 7 bases matching TRBD1. Trimming removed 3 bases from V and 2 bases from J; junction bases left unmatched: 3. The V gene's germline CDR1 is GTSNPN and CDR2 SVGIG (reference sequence). CDR3 length: 14 amino acids. The CDR3 DNA reads TGTGCCTGGAGGACAGGGAGTAACACCGGGGAGCTGTTTTTT. It specifies CAWRTGSNTGELFF. Using reference TRBV30 and TRBJ2-2 for the parts outside the CDR3, the full variable domain is SQTIHQWPATLVQPVGSPLSLECTVEGTSNPNLYWYRQAAGRGLQLLFYSVGIGQISSEVPQNLSASRPQDRQFILSSKKLLLSDSGFYLCAWRTGSNTGELFFGEGSRLTVL.

This clone was found once. This chain connects TRBV18 to TRBJ1-1; D is perhaps TRBD1 (6 bases). Trimming took 5 bases from V and 7 from J, leaving 17 bases between them. Per the germline V gene, CDR1 is KGHSH and CDR2 is LQKENI. The CDR3 is 14 amino acids. The CDR3 region is CASSGFRTDDEAFF. The CDR3 region has the DNA TGTGCCAGCTCAGGTTTTCGGACAGACGATGAAGCTTTCTTT.

This chain connects TRBV7-3 to TRBJ2-5; a weak D match, TRBD2 (6 bases). Trimming took off 5 bases at V and 3 bases at J, with 10 bases between the two ends. CDR1 is SGHTA and CDR2 is FQGTGA in the germline V gene. The CDR3 is 13 amino acids. This chain's CDR3 is CASSRTTEETQYF. In DNA, the CDR3 is TGTGCCAGCAGCCGGACTACCGAAGAGACCCAGTACTTC. The variable domain in full, with the rest retrieved from reference TRBV7-3 and TRBJ2-5, is GAGVSQTPSNKVTEKGKYVELRCDPISGHTALYWYRQSLGQGPEFLIYFQGTGAADDSGLPNDRFFAVRPEGSVSTLKIQRTERGDSAVYLCASSRTTEETQYFGPGTRLLVL.

The rearrangement uses TRBV19 and TRBJ2-1, with D possibly being TRBD2 (6 bases). The CDR3 loop spans 12 amino acids. Between the trimmed V and J ends, which lost 11 bases and 12 bases, there was a span of 20 bases. The germline V gene has CDR1 LNHDA and CDR2 SQIVND (reference sequence). In DNA, the CDR3 is TGTGCCCGGGGGTTCGGGTTTGCAGTGCAGTTCTTC. It encodes CARGFGFAVQFF. Together with reference TRBV19 and TRBJ2-1, the CDR3 gives the full variable domain: DGGITQSPKYLFRKEGQNVTLSCEQNLNHDAMYWYRQDPGQGLRLIYYSQIVNDFQKGDIAEGYSVSREKKESFPLTVTSAQKNPTAFYLCARGFGFAVQFFGPGTRLTVL.

The chain has TRBV5-4 and TRBJ1-3; the D gene is possibly TRBD1 (5 bases). The CDR3 runs to 15 residues. The V end lost 4 bases, the J end lost 0 bases, and 11 bases lay between the germline ends. Per the germline V gene, CDR1 is SGHNT and CDR2 is YYREEE (reference sequence). The CDR3, as DNA: TGTGCCAGCAGCCAAACAGGCTTCTCTGGAAACACCATATATTTT. Translation gives CASSQTGFSGNTIYF. Filled out from reference TRBV5-4 and TRBJ1-3, the complete variable domain reads ETGVTQSPTHLIKTRGQQVTLRCSSQSGHNTVSWYQQALGQGPQFIFQYYREEENGRGNFPPRFSGLQFPNYSSELNVNALELDDSALYLCASSQTGFSGNTIYFGEGSWLTVV.

This chain links TRBV27 with TRBJ2-2; a possible D gene is TRBD1 (5 bases). The V gene's germline CDR1 is MNHEY and CDR2 SMNVEV (reference sequence). The CDR3 has 16 amino acids. Trimming left V 6 bases short and J 1 base short, with 15 bases between. This chain's CDR3 is CASSEGYGQNTGELFF. The CDR3 nucleotides are TGTGCCAGCAGCGAAGGGTACGGACAGAACACCGGGGAGCTGTTTTTT.

This clone was counted between two and nine times. The rearrangement joins TRBV6-6 to TRBJ2-5, with 8 positions matching TRBD2. The CDR3 spans 16 residues. Per the germline V gene, CDR1 is MNHNY and CDR2 is SVGAGI (reference sequence). The V gene end was trimmed by 0 bases and the J gene end by 0 bases; junction bases not matched to a gene: 3. The CDR3 sequence is CASSYSGGGNQETQYF. CDR3 DNA: TGTGCCAGCAGTTACTCAGGCGGGGGGAACCAAGAGACCCAGTACTTC.

This clone was picked up a small number of times. V is TRBV30 and J is TRBJ2-7; weak D call: TRBD2 (6 bases). CDR3 length equals 13 residues. The ends were cut back, 2 bases at V and 6 bases at J, with 14 bases in the middle. CDR1 is GTSNPN, CDR2 SVGIG, per germline (reference sequence). In DNA form, the CDR3 reads TGTGCCTGGAGTTGGGCGCCAGCGGGCGAGCAGTACTTC. Protein product: CAWSWAPAGEQYF. The variable domain in full, with the rest retrieved from reference TRBV30 and TRBJ2-7, is SQTIHQWPATLVQPVGSPLSLECTVEGTSNPNLYWYRQAAGRGLQLLFYSVGIGQISSEVPQNLSASRPQDRQFILSSKKLLLSDSGFYLCAWSWAPAGEQYFGPGTRLTVT.

The J gene is TRBJ2-1, the V gene TRBV28; D is possibly TRBD2 (6 bases). V gave up 11 bases and J gave up 7 bases, with 21 bases separating them. Per germline, CDR1 MDHEN and CDR2 SYDVKM. The CDR3 covers 14 residues. As DNA, the CDR3 is TGTGCCGGCTCCGGGCACCCTGGAGGGAATGAGCAGTTCTTC. Its translation: CAGSGHPGGNEQFF.

The sample holds a few counts of this clone. This chain links TRBV6-1 with TRBJ1-6; the D gene is possibly TRBD1 (5 bases). V lost 3 bases, J lost 10 bases, and 10 bases lay in between. This CDR3 region has 13 residues. Germline V gives CDR1 MNHNS, CDR2 SASEGT. The CDR3 loop reads CASSEGLRSPLHF. DNA of the CDR3: TGTGCCAGCAGTGAGGGACTGAGGTCACCCCTCCACTTT.